This TCR beta chain appears in the sequencing data of a study of cytomegalovirus exposure and HLA in healthy donors. Turning to the study itself: Clustering assigned 70% to 85% of the roughly 430 genotyped donors to the Caucasian-associated ancestry cluster. The study's findings and limits: With high specificity and sensitivity, the classifier reportedly diagnosed cytomegalovirus status.

Amplification used 60 Vbeta primers and 13 Jbeta primers. Original processing notes: Some 12 million shared chains were among the roughly 78 million unique TCR beta chains that a later analysis counted. TCRdb's table, derived via immunoSEQ multiplex PCR, lists solely in-frame clones and lacks some. V and J calls and clone size are copied from that table; D and trimming were computed from the DNA. The sample includes some 140,000 clones, 65% to 75% of them seen just once. Germline V gene sequence: CDR1 SGHTA, CDR2 FQGNSA. This CDR3 has 14 amino acids. With 5 bases clipped from V and 6 bases from J, the junction kept 4 bases outside the gene matches. The table lists this clone with a count of one. Its antigen is unknown.

The source material was PBMCs. The V gene is TRBV7-2, the J gene TRBJ1-6, with TRBD1 matching over 7 bases. This TCR came from a man aged 18 to 29 in good health and CMV-seronegative. CDR3 region: CASSEGQLNSPLHF. The CDR3 DNA sequence: TGTGCCAGCAGCGAGGGACAGCTTAATTCACCCCTCCACTTT.